These 3 T cell receptor beta chains came from one sample sequenced in a study of blood T cells in healthy people across ages. Then a second PCR, running about 6 to 12 cycles, was carried out with a sample-barcoded 5' primer and a J-beta primer mix. TCRdb called the 5' RACE reads again in MiXCR, with one record for every CDR3 protein. The repertoire includes hundreds of thousands of distinct CDR3 sequences, roughly 21% of them detected once, and more than 3% sits in the top ten. The specimen was blood. These receptors originate from a man between 65 and 85 years old in good health.

This clonotype was seen only a few times. This chain uses TRBV14 with TRBJ2-7, with no clear D. The V end lost 1 base, the J end lost 6 bases, and 4 bases lay between the germline ends. This CDR3 region has 11 residues. The V gene's germline CDR1 is SGHDN and CDR2 FVKESK. This CDR3 reads CASSQVAEQYF. DNA of the CDR3: TGTGCCAGCAGCCAAGTGGCCGAGCAGTACTTC.

The sample holds a few counts of this clonotype. The gene calls are TRBV7-3 and TRBJ2-3, with 7 bases that match TRBD1. CDR3 size: 15 residues. After removal of 1 base from V and 2 bases from J, the junction contained 3 bases not matched to a gene. Germline assignment: CDR1 SGHTA and CDR2 FQGTGA. For the CDR3, the DNA is TGTGCCAGCAGCTTAATGACAGGGAACACAGATACGCAGTATTTT. It encodes CASSLMTGNTDTQYF. The full variable domain, with the rest looked up from reference TRBV7-3 and TRBJ2-3, is GAGVSQTPSNKVTEKGKYVELRCDPISGHTALYWYRQSLGQGPEFLIYFQGTGAADDSGLPNDRFFAVRPEGSVSTLKIQRTERGDSAVYLCASSLMTGNTDTQYFGPGTRLTVL.

The genes are TRBV28 and TRBJ2-1, with TRBD2 identical over 12 bases. Looked up from germline, CDR1 is MDHEN and CDR2 is SYDVKM. There are 16 residues in the CDR3. The J segment lost 7 bases and the V segment lost 3 bases, leaving 7 bases of the junction unmatched. CDR3 amino acids: CASSLTLAGGVNEQFF. The CDR3 DNA follows: TGTGCCAGCAGTTTGACCCTAGCGGGAGGGGTGAATGAGCAGTTCTTC.